Listed below are T cell receptor beta chains from one sample, sequenced in a study of cytomegalovirus exposure and HLA in healthy donors. Only in-frame clones appear in the TCRdb table, and some are missing; sequencing was by immunoSEQ multiplex PCR. Here the sample spans around 87,000 clones, over 70% being singletons. The sample consisted of PBMCs. The receptors stem from a girl aged 2 to 10 in good health and CMV-seropositive. CDR3s leave out the opening cysteine and the closing phenylalanine or tryptophan.

TRBJ1-1 | TRBV19 | ASSPSGATEAF
TRBJ1-4 | TRBV5-1 | ASSLGEANEKLF
TRBJ2-3 | TRBV7-8 | ASSWPKAGTRYTDTQY
TRBJ1-1 | TRBV13 | ASRETQKNTEAF
TRBJ2-3 | TRBV9 | ASSVGGGGFITDTQY
TRBJ2-1 | TRBV29-1 | SVVLAASSYNEQF
TRBJ2-5 | TRBV7-2 | ASSDPGTSGETQY
TRBJ2-7 | TRBV5-1 | ASSQGQGFHEQY
TRBJ2-6 | TRBV7-7 | ASSPPGLGANVLT
TRBJ2-1 | TRBV4-2 | ASSQEGLAGAFYNEQF
TRBJ2-7 | TRBV5-4 | ASSPRLAGEGEQY
TRBJ1-1 | TRBV6-5 | ASSLGASAF
TRBJ2-7 | TRBV5-6 | ASSLRDRIHEQY
TRBJ2-5 | TRBV9 | ASSADLGEETQY
TRBJ2-1 | TRBV7-2 | ASSLIAGGVNEQF
TRBJ1-3 | TRBV2 | ASSVIRDNSGNTIY
TRBJ2-7 | TRBV29-1 | SVLPTVGEQY
TRBJ2-7 | TRBV4-3 | ASSQDKQGSPYEQY
TRBJ2-3 | TRBV2 | ASTVKDTQY
TRBJ2-4 | TRBV28 | ASSFGWVQY
TRBJ1-3 | TRBV27 | ASSGQGRGGNTIY
TRBJ1-4 | TRBV4-2 | ASSQTDSEEKLF
TRBJ1-5 | TRBV5-6 | ASSLYGAGEGQPQH
TRBJ2-7 | TRBV27 | ASSTGTGVWEQY
TRBJ1-2 | TRBV5-1 | ASSRDRGNYGYT
TRBJ1-3 | TRBV29-1 | SVEDLGNTIY
TRBJ2-7 | TRBV19 | ASSIDRWSYEQY
TRBJ2-1 | TRBV5-4 | ASSPGLAGYNEQF
TRBJ2-3 | TRBV27 | ASRGARLRSTDTQY
TRBJ2-7 | TRBV28 | ASRTSGDYEQY
TRBJ2-1 | TRBV28 | ATRPAAYNEQF
TRBJ2-7 | TRBV28 | ASLSGGGITREQY
TRBJ1-1 | TRBV19 | ATKTAWNTEAF
TRBJ2-7 | TRBV7-9 | ASSPRTILHEQY